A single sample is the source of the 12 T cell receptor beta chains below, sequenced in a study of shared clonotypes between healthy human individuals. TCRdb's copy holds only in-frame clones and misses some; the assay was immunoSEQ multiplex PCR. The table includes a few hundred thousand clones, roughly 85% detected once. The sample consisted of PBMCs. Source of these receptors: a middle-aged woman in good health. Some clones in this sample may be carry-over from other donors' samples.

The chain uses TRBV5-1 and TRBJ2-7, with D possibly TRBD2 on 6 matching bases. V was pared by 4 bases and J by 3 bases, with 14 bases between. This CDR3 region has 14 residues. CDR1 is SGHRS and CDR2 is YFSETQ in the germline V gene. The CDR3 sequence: CASSPNSGDYEQYF. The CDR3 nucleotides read TGCGCCAGCAGCCCTAATAGCGGCGACTACGAGCAGTACTTC.

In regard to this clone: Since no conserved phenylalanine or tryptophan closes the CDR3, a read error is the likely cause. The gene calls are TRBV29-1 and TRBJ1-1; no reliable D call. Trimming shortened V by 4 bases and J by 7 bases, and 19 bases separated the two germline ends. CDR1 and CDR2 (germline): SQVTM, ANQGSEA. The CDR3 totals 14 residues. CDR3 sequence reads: CSVVLTLGGIEAFS. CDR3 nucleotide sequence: TGCAGCGTTGTCCTAACCCTGGGTGGGATTGAAGCTTTCTCT.

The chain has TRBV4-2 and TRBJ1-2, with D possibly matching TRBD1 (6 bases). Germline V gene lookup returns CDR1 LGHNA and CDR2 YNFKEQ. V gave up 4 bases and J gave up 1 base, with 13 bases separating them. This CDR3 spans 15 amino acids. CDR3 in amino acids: CASSLSDSGNYGYTF. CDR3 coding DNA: TGTGCCAGCAGCCTTTCGGACAGCGGTAACTATGGCTACACCTTC.

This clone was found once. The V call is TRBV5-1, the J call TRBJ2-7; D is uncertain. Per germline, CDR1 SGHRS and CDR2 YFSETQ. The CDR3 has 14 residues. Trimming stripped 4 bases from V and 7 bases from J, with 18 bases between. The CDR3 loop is CASSMDGSMGEQYF. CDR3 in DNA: TGCGCCAGCAGCATGGACGGATCCATGGGGGAGCAGTACTTC. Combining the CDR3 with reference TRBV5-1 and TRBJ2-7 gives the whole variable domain KAGVTQTPRYLIKTRGQQVTLSCSPISGHRSVSWYQQTPGQGLQFLFEYFSETQRNKGNFPGRFSGRQFSNSRSEMNVSTLELGDSALYLCASSMDGSMGEQYFGPGTRLTVT.

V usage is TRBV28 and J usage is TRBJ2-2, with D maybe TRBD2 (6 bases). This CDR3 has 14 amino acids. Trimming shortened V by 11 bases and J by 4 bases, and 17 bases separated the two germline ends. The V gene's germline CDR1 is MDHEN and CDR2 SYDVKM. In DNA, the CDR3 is TGTGCCGGCCGCCCGGGGGATCGCACCGGGGAGCTGTTTTTT. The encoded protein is CAGRPGDRTGELFF.

In nucleotides, the CDR3 is TGCGCCAGCACCGCTGGGGGGGGACTAAACAATGAGCAGTTCTTC. Protein product: CASTAGGGLNNEQFF. V is TRBV5-1 and J is TRBJ2-1; TRBD2 agrees at 7 bases. Looked up from germline, CDR1 is SGHRS and CDR2 is YFSETQ. Unmatched junction bases numbered 11, after V lost 6 bases and J lost 5 bases. The CDR3 is made up of 15 amino acids.

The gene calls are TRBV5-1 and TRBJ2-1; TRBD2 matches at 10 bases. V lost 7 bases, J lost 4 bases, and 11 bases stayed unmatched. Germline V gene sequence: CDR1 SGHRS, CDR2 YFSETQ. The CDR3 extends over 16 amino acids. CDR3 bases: TGCGCCAGCGCCGCCGACCGAGCGGGAGGGTACAATGAGCAGTTCTTC. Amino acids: CASAADRAGGYNEQFF.

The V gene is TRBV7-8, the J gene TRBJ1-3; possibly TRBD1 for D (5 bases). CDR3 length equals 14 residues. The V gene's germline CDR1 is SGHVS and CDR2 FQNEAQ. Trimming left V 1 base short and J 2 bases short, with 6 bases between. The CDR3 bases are TGTGCCAGCAGCTTAGGCAGGGCTGGAAACACCATATATTTT. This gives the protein CASSLGRAGNTIYF.

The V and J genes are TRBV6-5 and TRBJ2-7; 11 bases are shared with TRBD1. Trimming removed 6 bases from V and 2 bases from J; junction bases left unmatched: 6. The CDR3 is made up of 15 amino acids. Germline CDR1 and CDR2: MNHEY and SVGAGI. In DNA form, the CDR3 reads TGTGCCAGCAGATCTGGACAGGGGGCAGCCTACGAGCAGTACTTC. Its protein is CASRSGQGAAYEQYF.

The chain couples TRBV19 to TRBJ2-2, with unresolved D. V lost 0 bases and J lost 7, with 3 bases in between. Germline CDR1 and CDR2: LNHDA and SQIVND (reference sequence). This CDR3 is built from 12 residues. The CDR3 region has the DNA TGTGCCAGTAGTATAGAGGTCGGGGAGCTGTTTTTT. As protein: CASSIEVGELFF.

The CDR3 here is CASSLKRAYNEQFF. CDR3 coding DNA: TGTGCCAGCAGCTTAAAACGGGCGTACAATGAGCAGTTCTTC. The chain combines TRBV7-2 with TRBJ2-1; D is unclear. Per the germline V gene, CDR1 is SGHTA and CDR2 is FQGNSA. The CDR3 loop spans 14 amino acids. With 2 bases removed from V and 4 bases from J, the gap between germline ends came to 9 bases.

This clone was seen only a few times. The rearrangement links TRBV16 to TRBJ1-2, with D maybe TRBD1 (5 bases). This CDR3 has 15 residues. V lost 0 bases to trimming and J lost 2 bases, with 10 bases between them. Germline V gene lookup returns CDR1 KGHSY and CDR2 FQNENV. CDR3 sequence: CASSQSAGRNYGYTF. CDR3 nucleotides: TGTGCCAGCAGCCAATCGGCAGGGAGAAACTATGGCTACACCTTC. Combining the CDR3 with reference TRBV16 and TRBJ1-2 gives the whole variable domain GEEVAQTPKHLVRGEGQKAKLYCAPIKGHSYVFWYQQVLKNEFKFLISFQNENVFDETGMPKERFSAKCLPNSPCSLEIQATKLEDSAVYFCASSQSAGRNYGYTFGSGTRLTVV.